These 17 T cell receptor beta chains came from one sample sequenced in a study of T cell responses to AZD1222 COVID-19 vaccine. This table comes from immunoSEQ multiplex PCR, and its TCRdb copy is limited to in-frame clones, with some not included. The sample has some 110,000 clones, around 91% seen once; the top ten hold 1.5% to 2%. Sequencing used peripheral blood, obtained on day 0 of AZD1222 vaccination. The receptor set was obtained from an adult in good health.

CDR3 sequence: CASGLDMNTEAFF. For the CDR3, the DNA is TGTGCTAGTGGTTTGGACATGAACACTGAAGCTTTCTTT. The chain carries TRBV12-5 and TRBJ1-1; the D is unclear. CDR3 length: 13 amino acids. Deletions cut 1 base from V and 0 bases from J, with 3 bases between. The germline V gene encodes CDR1 LGHNT and CDR2 FRNRAP.

V usage is TRBV6-5 and J usage is TRBJ1-1; 8 bases match TRBD1. Per germline, CDR1 MNHEY and CDR2 SVGAGI. This CDR3 has 14 amino acids. With 4 bases clipped from V and 3 bases from J, the junction kept 4 bases outside the gene matches. CDR3 amino acids: CASSFGRGHTEAFF. CDR3 coding DNA: TGTGCCAGCAGTTTTGGCAGGGGGCACACTGAAGCTTTCTTT.

The rearrangement links TRBV5-1 to TRBJ1-4, with 10 bases lining up with TRBD1. V shed 4 bases, J shed 4 bases, and the junction held 7 bases outside the gene matches. The CDR3 length is 16 residues. Germline V CDR1 and CDR2: SGHRS, YFSETQ. The CDR3 here is CASSRDRGLNNEKLFF. CDR3 DNA sequence: TGCGCCAGCAGCCGCGACAGGGGGCTTAATAATGAAAAACTGTTTTTT.

The rearrangement links TRBV4-1 to TRBJ1-1; 7 positions match TRBD1. Germline trimming cut 1 base from V and 2 bases from J; bases unmatched to any gene: 13. CDR1 and CDR2 from the germline V gene are MGHRA and YSYEKL. The CDR3 runs to 18 residues. CDR3: CASSQGILGQADNTEAFF. As DNA, the CDR3 is TGCGCCAGCAGCCAAGGTATCCTTGGACAGGCCGATAACACTGAAGCTTTCTTT.

This clone was recorded only once. This chain joins TRBV5-1 and TRBJ1-1, with TRBD1 matching 9 bases. From germline, CDR1 is SGHRS and CDR2 YFSETQ. With V trimmed by 10 bases and J by 6 bases, 1 base remained unmatched. The CDR3 runs 10 residues. The CDR3 DNA sequence: TGCGCCTGGACAGGGGCTGAAGCTTTCTTT. It specifies CAWTGAEAFF.

The rearrangement links TRBV19 to TRBJ1-2, with D unclear. This CDR3 contains 13 residues. CDR1 and CDR2 (germline): LNHDA, SQIVND (reference sequence). With 5 bases removed from V and 5 bases from J, the gap between germline ends came to 12 bases. DNA of the CDR3: TGTGCCAGTAGTCAAGGTTTCGGATATGGCTACACCTTC. Translated: CASSQGFGYGYTF.

The J gene is TRBJ2-1, the V gene TRBV29-1; D is perhaps TRBD1 or TRBD2 (5 bases each). V was clipped by 6 bases and J by 6 bases, with 12 bases between them. CDR1 SQVTM and CDR2 ANQGSEA come from the germline V gene. The CDR3 totals 12 residues. The DNA of the CDR3 is TGCAGCGTAGGGGACCCCAGCAATGAGCAGTTCTTC. Translating it yields CSVGDPSNEQFF.

V and J are TRBV7-9 and TRBJ1-1; TRBD1 matches 9 bases. CDR1 SEHNR and CDR2 FQNEAQ come from the germline V gene (reference sequence). With 5 bases clipped from V and 3 bases from J, the junction kept 4 bases outside the gene matches. This CDR3 spans 14 amino acids. The CDR3 is CASSLRTGDTEAFF. The CDR3 nucleotides read TGTGCCAGCAGCCTACGGACAGGGGACACTGAAGCTTTCTTT.

This rearrangement joins TRBV2 to TRBJ1-4; D is undetermined. The length of the CDR3 is 12 residues. V lost 8 bases and J lost 7, with 11 bases in between. Germline assignment: CDR1 SNHLY and CDR2 FYNNEI. The CDR3 DNA reads TGTGCCAGCTCCGGGGTCGGTGAAAAACTGTTTTTT. This gives the protein CASSGVGEKLFF.

The chain recombines TRBV5-8 with TRBJ2-1, with a weak D call TRBD1 (6 bases). The CDR3 has 18 amino acids. Trimming removed 4 bases at V and 3 bases at J, with 23 bases between. The V gene's germline CDR1 is SGHTS and CDR2 YDEGEE. The chain's CDR3 is CASSPGSRGPQVYNEQFF. The CDR3 coding sequence is TGTGCCAGCAGCCCGGGGTCCAGGGGACCACAAGTCTACAATGAGCAGTTCTTC.

The chain joins TRBV5-1 to TRBJ1-2; D is unclear. The germline V gene has CDR1 SGHRS and CDR2 YFSETQ. The CDR3 extends over 13 amino acids. Trimming took off 4 bases at V and 9 bases at J, with 16 bases between the two ends. The CDR3 sequence is CASSHDTESRYTF. CDR3 nucleotide sequence: TGCGCCAGCAGCCATGACACTGAGTCGCGCTACACCTTC.

V and J are TRBV4-3 and TRBJ1-3; D not resolved. Trimming removed 1 base from V and 0 bases from J, with 7 bases in between. The CDR3 is 15 residues long. Germline lookup yields CDR1 LGHNA and CDR2 YSLEER. The CDR3 loop reads CASSQGPRSGNTIYF. The CDR3 DNA is TGCGCCAGCAGCCAAGGTCCCCGCTCTGGAAACACCATATATTTT.

The V call is TRBV19, the J call TRBJ1-3; D is undetermined. This CDR3 has 14 residues. Germline assignment: CDR1 LNHDA and CDR2 SQIVND (reference sequence). Trimming stripped 2 bases from V and 2 bases from J, with 7 bases between. The CDR3 coding sequence is TGTGCCAGTAGTATAACAAATCCTGGAAACACCATATATTTT. Its protein product is CASSITNPGNTIYF.

The chain employs TRBV6-5 and TRBJ1-2; 7 bases are shared with TRBD1. The CDR3 runs to 14 residues. The germline gives CDR1 MNHEY, CDR2 SVGAGI. V was pared by 6 bases and J by 6 bases, with 10 bases of the junction left unmatched. CDR3 sequence reads: CASSRTGQWDGYTF. DNA of the CDR3: TGTGCCAGCAGCAGGACAGGCCAATGGGATGGCTACACCTTC.

The chain uses TRBV11-3 and TRBJ1-1; TRBD1 might be the D (5 bases). V gave up 3 bases and J gave up 0 bases, with 11 bases separating them. This CDR3 spans 15 amino acids. Germline CDR1 is SGHNT and CDR2 is YENEEA. The CDR3 is CASSFREALNTEAFF. DNA of the CDR3: TGTGCCAGCAGCTTCAGGGAGGCCCTGAACACTGAAGCTTTCTTT.

The V and J genes are TRBV7-2 and TRBJ1-1; 10 bases agree with TRBD1. Per germline, CDR1 SGHTA and CDR2 FQGNSA. V lost 1 base, J lost 10 bases, and 9 bases stayed unmatched. There are 15 residues in the CDR3. CDR3 in amino acids: CASSLERGDRGGAFF. CDR3 nucleotides: TGTGCCAGCAGCTTAGAGAGAGGGGACAGGGGAGGAGCTTTCTTT. Full variable domain (remainder filled in from reference TRBV7-2 and TRBJ1-1): GAGVSQSPSNKVTEKGKDVELRCDPISGHTALYWYRQSLGQGLEFLIYFQGNSAPDKSGLPSDRFSAERTGGSVSTLTIQRTQQEDSAVYLCASSLERGDRGGAFFGQGTRLTVV.

This clone was recorded once. The rearrangement joins TRBV9 to TRBJ1-3; D perhaps matches TRBD1 (6 bases). Trimming left V 4 bases short and J 4 bases short, with 21 bases between. CDR3 length: 17 amino acids. Per germline, CDR1 SGDLS and CDR2 YYNGEE. CDR3 bases: TGTGCCAGCAGCTCCCCCATAAAGACAGGTTCGGGAAACACCATATATTTT. This codes for CASSSPIKTGSGNTIYF.